Below, 2 T cell receptor beta chains from the same sample are listed, as sequenced in a study of cytomegalovirus exposure and HLA in healthy donors (dated by TCRdb to about 2017). Libraries were prepared through the immunoSEQ multiplex PCR assay. TCRdb stores this immuneACCESS table with in-frame sequences only. Part of the clones is absent; in the studies checked, under half of the shortfall reflects unresolved V genes, and no reason is known for the rest. For this sample the table gives tens of thousands of clones, of which approximately 90% were detected only once. The top ten clones comprise around 1.7% of the sample. Sequencing was done on a sample of PBMCs. The receptors shown here come from a woman younger than 30 in good health and CMV-seronegative.

The V call is TRBV5-1, the J call TRBJ2-1; tentatively, D is TRBD1 (6 bases). Germline-derived CDR1 and CDR2 are SGHRS and YFSETQ. Trimming shortened V by 0 bases and J by 12 bases, and 19 bases separated the two germline ends. The CDR3 has 15 amino acids. The CDR3: CASSLVPRQDLVQFF. CDR3 bases: TGCGCCAGCAGCTTGGTGCCCCGACAGGACCTTGTGCAGTTCTTC.

This clone was counted once. V is TRBV4-1 and J is TRBJ1-3; unclear D gene. The V gene's germline CDR1 is MGHRA and CDR2 YSYEKL. Trimming stripped 0 bases from V and 4 bases from J, with 13 bases between. CDR3 size: 16 residues. The CDR3 protein is CASSQDRSIRGNTIYF. The CDR3, as DNA: TGCGCCAGCAGCCAAGATCGGTCGATACGGGGAAACACCATATATTTT.